This is a list of T cell receptor beta chains from one sample in a study of spatial heterogeneity in lung cancer. One entry per CDR3 protein, called by TCRdb with MiXCR from the 5' RACE reads. This table has about 22,000 distinct CDR3 sequences, 4.5% to 7% appearing once. Material: PBMCs, obtained at surgery. The receptors shown here come from a male donor with early-stage non-small cell lung cancer. Each CDR3 is given with its conserved first and last residue. Fields, in order: CDR3 DNA, CDR3 protein, clone size, J gene, D gene, V gene. The D gene is left open where the match is weak. Expanded clones are given a class, and other clones once, few, many or no size at all.

CDR3nt: TGTGCCAGCAGTGCCGAGGTTACTGGGGCCAACGTCCTGACTTTC
CDR3aa: CASSAEVTGANVLTF
abundance: NA
j_gene: TRBJ2-6
d_gene: NA
v_gene: TRBV2

CDR3nt: TGCAGTGCTAGAGTGGGAATGTTCAATGAGCAGTTCTTC
CDR3aa: CSARVGMFNEQFF
abundance: many
j_gene: TRBJ2-1
d_gene: NA
v_gene: TRBV20-1

CDR3nt: TGTGCCAGCAGCTTAGATCCTAGGAATAGAGGGCCTGGAAACACCATATATTTT
CDR3aa: CASSLDPRNRGPGNTIYF
abundance: many
j_gene: TRBJ1-3
d_gene: NA
v_gene: TRBV11-2

CDR3nt: TGTGCCAGCCAACCACGAGGGTCGCCGGGAATTGCTGGGGAGACCCAGTACTTC
CDR3aa: CASQPRGSPGIAGETQYF
abundance: many
j_gene: TRBJ2-5
d_gene: NA
v_gene: TRBV18

CDR3nt: TGCAGCGTTTGGGGGGCACCGAGCACTGAAGCTTTCTTT
CDR3aa: CSVWGAPSTEAFF
abundance: many
j_gene: TRBJ1-1
d_gene: NA
v_gene: TRBV29-1

CDR3nt: TGTGCCAGCAGCCGGACTAATGGGGGGCAGTTCTTC
CDR3aa: CASSRTNGGQFF
abundance: many
j_gene: TRBJ2-1
d_gene: NA
v_gene: TRBV3-1

CDR3nt: TGTGCCGGACAGGGAGATAGCAATCAGCCCCAGCATTTT
CDR3aa: CAGQGDSNQPQHF
abundance: many
j_gene: TRBJ1-5
d_gene: TRBD1
v_gene: TRBV28

CDR3nt: TGTGCCAGCAGCCCGACGACAGCCAGCCAAGAGACCCAGTACTTC
CDR3aa: CASSPTTASQETQYF
abundance: few
j_gene: TRBJ2-5
d_gene: NA
v_gene: TRBV7-6

CDR3nt: TGTGCCAGCAGCCCTAGGAGGGGGGCCGGGGAGCTGTTTTTT
CDR3aa: CASSPRRGAGELFF
abundance: once
j_gene: TRBJ2-2
d_gene: NA
v_gene: TRBV6-5

CDR3nt: TGTGCCAGTACCGAAGGGGGAAATTTAAACATTCAGTACTTC
CDR3aa: CASTEGGNLNIQYF
abundance: many
j_gene: TRBJ2-4
d_gene: NA
v_gene: TRBV19

CDR3nt: TGTGCCAGCACACAGTCCTGGGGGGCCAACGTCCTGACTTTC
CDR3aa: CASTQSWGANVLTF
abundance: many
j_gene: TRBJ2-6
d_gene: NA
v_gene: TRBV6-6

CDR3nt: TGTGCCAGCAGCTTAGCGTCATACCTGCTATCAGGCACCGGGGAGCTGTTTTTT
CDR3aa: CASSLASYLLSGTGELFF
abundance: many
j_gene: TRBJ2-2
d_gene: NA
v_gene: TRBV7-2

CDR3nt: TGTACCTGGAGCCTATCCGGGACCCAAGAGACCCAGTACTTC
CDR3aa: CTWSLSGTQETQYF
abundance: NA
j_gene: TRBJ2-5
d_gene: NA
v_gene: TRBV30

CDR3nt: TGTGCCAGCAGTGTGGCGGGAGTAGGGAATGAGCAGTTCTTC
CDR3aa: CASSVAGVGNEQFF
abundance: many
j_gene: TRBJ2-1
d_gene: TRBD2
v_gene: TRBV2

CDR3nt: TGTGCCATCAGTGCCTCGGGGGCGCGCACTGAAGCTTTCTTT
CDR3aa: CAISASGARTEAFF
abundance: many
j_gene: TRBJ1-1
d_gene: NA
v_gene: TRBV10-3

CDR3nt: TGCGCCAGCAGCCGCGGTCCTGGCAACAATGAGCAGTTCTTC
CDR3aa: CASSRGPGNNEQFF
abundance: many
j_gene: TRBJ2-1
d_gene: NA
v_gene: TRBV5-1

CDR3nt: TGTGCCAGTAGTATAGGGGTAGCGGGGTGGAGAGAGACCCAGTACTTC
CDR3aa: CASSIGVAGWRETQYF
abundance: many
j_gene: TRBJ2-5
d_gene: TRBD2
v_gene: TRBV19

CDR3nt: TGTGCCAGTAGGGACAGAGGGGGGCGTGAAAAACTGTTTTTT
CDR3aa: CASRDRGGREKLFF
abundance: NA
j_gene: TRBJ1-4
d_gene: NA
v_gene: TRBV19

CDR3nt: TGTGCCAGCTCACCTTTGGAAGGGGTCGGGTACGAGCAGTACTTC
CDR3aa: CASSPLEGVGYEQYF
abundance: many
j_gene: TRBJ2-7
d_gene: NA
v_gene: TRBV18

CDR3nt: TGTGCCAGCAGCTTGGGTCCAGGGCTTTCCTACGAGCAGTACTTC
CDR3aa: CASSLGPGLSYEQYF
abundance: many
j_gene: TRBJ2-7
d_gene: NA
v_gene: TRBV5-5

CDR3nt: TGTGCCACCAGCAGGAAGAAGACTAGCGGGGGCGGAGAGACCCAGTACTTC
CDR3aa: CATSRKKTSGGGETQYF
abundance: NA
j_gene: TRBJ2-5
d_gene: TRBD2
v_gene: TRBV15

CDR3nt: TGTGCCAGCAGTCCTAGCCCTCCGGACTGGATATCCTACGAGCAGTACTTC
CDR3aa: CASSPSPPDWISYEQYF
abundance: many
j_gene: TRBJ2-7
d_gene: NA
v_gene: TRBV28

CDR3nt: TGCGCCAGCAGCTTGGGACAGAACACAGATACGCAGTATTTT
CDR3aa: CASSLGQNTDTQYF
abundance: medium-sized
j_gene: TRBJ2-3
d_gene: NA
v_gene: TRBV5-1

CDR3nt: TGTGCCAGCAGCAAAGTAGCAGGGGGCGAAGTCAGCACCGGGGAGCTGTTTTTT
CDR3aa: CASSKVAGGEVSTGELFF
abundance: medium-sized
j_gene: TRBJ2-2
d_gene: NA
v_gene: TRBV21-1

CDR3nt: TGTGCCAGCAGCCAAGCGGGTAGCGGACTACAAGAGACCCAGTACTTC
CDR3aa: CASSQAGSGLQETQYF
abundance: few
j_gene: TRBJ2-5
d_gene: NA
v_gene: TRBV4-2

CDR3nt: TGTGCCAGCAGTGATATTGAGAGACTAGGGTCCTACGAGCAGTACTTC
CDR3aa: CASSDIERLGSYEQYF
abundance: once
j_gene: TRBJ2-7
d_gene: NA
v_gene: TRBV12-3/TRBV12-4

CDR3nt: TGCGCCAGCAGCGGGGTGGACCGGCAAGAGACCCAGTACTTC
CDR3aa: CASSGVDRQETQYF
abundance: many
j_gene: TRBJ2-5
d_gene: NA
v_gene: TRBV4-1

CDR3nt: TGTGCCAGCAGCTCCGGGATTCGAAGCACCGGGGAGCTGTTTTTT
CDR3aa: CASSSGIRSTGELFF
abundance: many
j_gene: TRBJ2-2
d_gene: NA
v_gene: TRBV7-9

CDR3nt: TGTGCCACCGGCCGCGGGGGAGATCAGCCCCAGCATTTT
CDR3aa: CATGRGGDQPQHF
abundance: many
j_gene: TRBJ1-5
d_gene: NA
v_gene: TRBV24-1

CDR3nt: TGTGCCAGCAGCCCAGGCCCGACAGAGAACTATGGCTACACCTTC
CDR3aa: CASSPGPTENYGYTF
abundance: many
j_gene: TRBJ1-2
d_gene: NA
v_gene: TRBV7-8

CDR3nt: TGTGCCAGTAGGGATACTGCTACCTATCAGCCCCAGCATTTT
CDR3aa: CASRDTATYQPQHF
abundance: many
j_gene: TRBJ1-5
d_gene: NA
v_gene: TRBV19

CDR3nt: TGTGCCAGCAGCCAGGGTTCAGCGGACAGTGAAGCTTTCTTT
CDR3aa: CASSQGSADSEAFF
abundance: many
j_gene: TRBJ1-1
d_gene: NA
v_gene: TRBV3-1

CDR3nt: TGCGCCAGCAGCCCAATGACCCAAGGACTAGCGAAGAGCTCCTACGAGCAGTACTTC
CDR3aa: CASSPMTQGLAKSSYEQYF
abundance: many
j_gene: TRBJ2-7
d_gene: TRBD2
v_gene: TRBV5-1

CDR3nt: TGCGCCAGCAGCTTGGGGGACCTACCCGCGGGCGAGCAGTACTTC
CDR3aa: CASSLGDLPAGEQYF
abundance: many
j_gene: TRBJ2-7
d_gene: NA
v_gene: TRBV5-1

CDR3nt: TGTGCCAGCAGCTTAGCTCGGTTTACCAGCGGGGGGAGCTCCTACGAGCAGTACTTC
CDR3aa: CASSLARFTSGGSSYEQYF
abundance: many
j_gene: TRBJ2-7
d_gene: TRBD2
v_gene: TRBV7-2

CDR3nt: TGTGCCAGTAGGACATCGGGACAGGGGAAGAATCAGCCCCAGCATTTT
CDR3aa: CASRTSGQGKNQPQHF
abundance: many
j_gene: TRBJ1-5
d_gene: TRBD1
v_gene: TRBV19

CDR3nt: TGTGCCAGCAGTTTGAGACAGGGGGCCGGGGAGCTGTTTTTT
CDR3aa: CASSLRQGAGELFF
abundance: many
j_gene: TRBJ2-2
d_gene: TRBD1
v_gene: TRBV27

CDR3nt: TGCGCCAGCAGCTTGGCCTGGGCGCAAACAGGAATATATGGCTACACCTTC
CDR3aa: CASSLAWAQTGIYGYTF
abundance: many
j_gene: TRBJ1-2
d_gene: NA
v_gene: TRBV5-1

CDR3nt: TGTGCCAGCAGCTTTGCGGGTGGATATATAGGCGATACGCAGTATTTT
CDR3aa: CASSFAGGYIGDTQYF
abundance: NA
j_gene: TRBJ2-3
d_gene: NA
v_gene: TRBV7-2

CDR3nt: TGTGCCAGCAGTGCCAAACCAAAGGGGGCGGGTGAGACCCAGTACTTC
CDR3aa: CASSAKPKGAGETQYF
abundance: many
j_gene: TRBJ2-5
d_gene: TRBD1
v_gene: TRBV6-1

CDR3nt: TGTGCCACAGGGATCAGTCGTACCGGGGAGCTGTTTTTT
CDR3aa: CATGISRTGELFF
abundance: NA
j_gene: TRBJ2-2
d_gene: NA
v_gene: TRBV6-5

CDR3nt: TGTGCCAGCAGCTTGGGGGAAAAACTGTTTTTT
CDR3aa: CASSLGEKLFF
abundance: many
j_gene: TRBJ1-4
d_gene: NA
v_gene: TRBV5-6

CDR3nt: TGTGCCATCAGTGAGTCGACCCTACACACAGATACGCAGTATTTT
CDR3aa: CAISESTLHTDTQYF
abundance: many
j_gene: TRBJ2-3
d_gene: NA
v_gene: TRBV10-3

CDR3nt: TGTGCCAGCAGCTTTACAGTCTCCTACGAGCAGTACTTC
CDR3aa: CASSFTVSYEQYF
abundance: NA
j_gene: TRBJ2-7
d_gene: NA
v_gene: TRBV5-6

CDR3nt: TGTGCCAGCAGCCTTAAGACCGGCACAGATACGCAGTATTTT
CDR3aa: CASSLKTGTDTQYF
abundance: many
j_gene: TRBJ2-3
d_gene: NA
v_gene: TRBV11-1

CDR3nt: TGTGCCAGCAGCGTCAGTATAATAGGACAGGGAGATATTGAGCAGTTCTTC
CDR3aa: CASSVSIIGQGDIEQFF
abundance: many
j_gene: TRBJ2-1
d_gene: TRBD1
v_gene: TRBV9

CDR3nt: TGTGCCAGCAGGGACGGGGTAGGCACAGATACGCAGTATTTT
CDR3aa: CASRDGVGTDTQYF
abundance: many
j_gene: TRBJ2-3
d_gene: NA
v_gene: TRBV6-2/TRBV6-3

CDR3nt: TGCAGTGCTCCCCAACGATTCGGAGGCTACACCTTC
CDR3aa: CSAPQRFGGYTF
abundance: many
j_gene: TRBJ1-2
d_gene: NA
v_gene: TRBV20-1

CDR3nt: TGTGCCAGCAGCCTTGTTACAGATACGCAGTATTTT
CDR3aa: CASSLVTDTQYF
abundance: many
j_gene: TRBJ2-3
d_gene: NA
v_gene: TRBV11-2

CDR3nt: TGTGCCAGCAGGGACACCCAAGGAATTCATGGGTTCCACTTT
CDR3aa: CASRDTQGIHGFHF
abundance: many
j_gene: TRBJ1-6
d_gene: NA
v_gene: TRBV6-6

CDR3nt: TGTGCCAGCAGCTCAGAGGTCCAAGCTAATGAAAAACTGTTTTTT
CDR3aa: CASSSEVQANEKLFF
abundance: many
j_gene: TRBJ1-4
d_gene: NA
v_gene: TRBV7-2

CDR3nt: TGTGCCTATTACAGAATCCAAGCTTTCTTT
CDR3aa: CAYYRIQAFF
abundance: many
j_gene: TRBJ1-1
d_gene: NA
v_gene: TRBV30

CDR3nt: TGTGCCAGCAGTCGATACGAGCAGTACTTC
CDR3aa: CASSRYEQYF
abundance: NA
j_gene: TRBJ2-7
d_gene: NA
v_gene: TRBV28

CDR3nt: TGTGCCAGCAGCAGATGGGGTGCAGGAAACACCATATATTTT
CDR3aa: CASSRWGAGNTIYF
abundance: NA
j_gene: TRBJ1-3
d_gene: NA
v_gene: TRBV5-6

CDR3nt: TGTGCCACCAGCAGAGGCTCGGGGGCCGCCGGGGAGCTGTTTTTT
CDR3aa: CATSRGSGAAGELFF
abundance: many
j_gene: TRBJ2-2
d_gene: NA
v_gene: TRBV15

CDR3nt: TGTGCCAGCAGTTTAAAGGGCCCCCGGACCTCCTACGAGCAGTACTTC
CDR3aa: CASSLKGPRTSYEQYF
abundance: many
j_gene: TRBJ2-7
d_gene: NA
v_gene: TRBV27

CDR3nt: TGTGCCAGCAGCTTAATGGGAGCAGCCAAAAACATTCAGTACTTC
CDR3aa: CASSLMGAAKNIQYF
abundance: many
j_gene: TRBJ2-4
d_gene: NA
v_gene: TRBV5-4

CDR3nt: TGTGCCAGCAGCCCTAGCGGGGCCCAAGAGACCCAGTACTTC
CDR3aa: CASSPSGAQETQYF
abundance: medium-sized
j_gene: TRBJ2-5
d_gene: TRBD2
v_gene: TRBV28